The 20 T cell receptor beta chains below come from one sample, sequenced in a study of siplizumab effects on memory and regulatory T cells. TCRdb keeps only in-frame clones here, not all; method: immunoSEQ multiplex PCR. The sample carries tens of thousands of clones, about 93% recorded once. Sequences were obtained from non-Treg CD4+ T cells sorted from blood. Receptors were obtained from a human donor in good health.

V and J are TRBV7-3 and TRBJ2-1, with 11 positions matching TRBD1. CDR1 SGHTA and CDR2 FQGTGA come from the germline V gene. J lost 4 bases, V lost 5 bases, and 4 bases had no gene match. CDR3 length: 15 amino acids. CDR3 loop: CASSRDRGEYNEQFF. The CDR3 region has the DNA TGTGCCAGCAGCCGGGACAGGGGGGAATACAATGAGCAGTTCTTC. Together with reference TRBV7-3 and TRBJ2-1, the CDR3 gives the full variable domain: GAGVSQTPSNKVTEKGKYVELRCDPISGHTALYWYRQSLGQGPEFLIYFQGTGAADDSGLPNDRFFAVRPEGSVSTLKIQRTERGDSAVYLCASSRDRGEYNEQFFGPGTRLTVL.

The rearrangement joins TRBV13 to TRBJ2-3, with 9 bases aligning to TRBD1. Germline assignment: CDR1 PRHDT and CDR2 FYEKMQ (reference sequence). V shed 5 bases and J 2 bases; nucleotides not matched to a gene: 11. The CDR3 length is 17 residues. In DNA, the CDR3 is TGTGCCAGCAGCCGAAGGTGGGGGGACAGGGACACAGATACGCAGTATTTT. Protein product: CASSRRWGDRDTDTQYF.

The V call is TRBV30, the J call TRBJ2-1; 12 bases agree with TRBD2. The length of the CDR3 is 13 residues. The V segment lost 7 bases and the J segment 8 bases; nucleotides outside the gene matches: 6. Per the germline V gene, CDR1 is GTSNPN and CDR2 is SVGIG (reference sequence). Here the CDR3 reads CASSRLAGDEQFF. CDR3 coding DNA: TGTGCCTCCTCCAGACTAGCGGGGGATGAGCAGTTCTTC.

V is TRBV6-5 and J is TRBJ2-5; 7 bases are a match to TRBD2. Germline loops: CDR1 MNHEY, CDR2 SVGAGI. The ends lost 10 bases at V and 4 bases at J; junction bases unmatched: 12. This CDR3 is built from 14 residues. The CDR3 protein is CATWQAGRGETQYF. The CDR3 bases are TGTGCCACGTGGCAGGCGGGGAGGGGAGAGACCCAGTACTTC.

V is TRBV12-5 and J is TRBJ2-2; perhaps TRBD2 as D (5 bases). The CDR3 is 16 residues long. Germline CDR1 LGHNT, CDR2 FRNRAP. Trimming removed 7 bases from V and 2 bases from J, with 17 bases in between. This CDR3 reads CASAPRVTTNTGELFF. The CDR3 nucleotides are TGTGCTAGTGCCCCGAGGGTGACTACCAACACCGGGGAGCTGTTTTTT.

The rearrangement links TRBV2 to TRBJ1-5, with 9 bases that match TRBD1. V lost 7 bases and J lost 4; bases outside the gene matches: 8. Germline V gene data show CDR1 as SNHLY and CDR2 as FYNNEI. The CDR3 is made up of 15 amino acids. The CDR3 region has the DNA TGTGCCAGCAACAGGGGGCTAATAGGAAATCAGCCCCAGCATTTT. Its translation: CASNRGLIGNQPQHF.

V is TRBV27 and J is TRBJ2-5; no firm D call. The CDR3 sequence is 13 residues long. The germline CDR1 and CDR2 sequences are MNHEY and SMNVEV (reference sequence). V shed 3 bases and J shed 3 bases, with 8 bases lying between them. The CDR3 region is CASSLGREETQYF. Written as DNA, the CDR3 is TGTGCCAGCAGTTTGGGTAGGGAAGAGACCCAGTACTTC.

The chain is built from TRBV5-6 and TRBJ2-1; D may be TRBD2 (5 bases). This CDR3 region has 15 residues. Germline CDR1 SGHDT, CDR2 YYEEEE. Trimming stripped 3 bases from V and 1 base from J, with 11 bases between. The CDR3 is CASSWGTGSYNEQFF. The CDR3 region has the DNA TGTGCCAGCAGCTGGGGAACGGGATCCTACAATGAGCAGTTCTTC. Looking up the rest from reference TRBV5-6 and TRBJ2-1 gives the full variable domain: DAGVTQSPTHLIKTRGQQVTLRCSPKSGHDTVSWYQQALGQGPQFIFQYYEEEERQRGNFPDRFSGHQFPNYSSELNVNALLLGDSALYLCASSWGTGSYNEQFFGPGTRLTVL.

The chain couples TRBV7-2 to TRBJ2-1; D is possibly TRBD2 (6 bases). There are 15 residues in the CDR3. Per germline, CDR1 SGHTA and CDR2 FQGNSA. Trimming shortened V by 5 bases and J by 2 bases, and 13 bases separated the two germline ends. CDR3 in DNA: TGTGCCAGCAGCCGGGACTTCCGCCCCTACAATGAGCAGTTCTTC. It translates to CASSRDFRPYNEQFF.

The rearrangement uses TRBV5-4 and TRBJ2-3; D is possibly TRBD2 (6 bases). CDR1 SGHNT and CDR2 YYREEE come from the germline V gene (reference sequence). Trimming removed 4 bases at V and 4 bases at J, with 7 bases between. The CDR3 has 12 amino acids. The CDR3, as DNA: TGTGCCAGCAGCGGGGACTCAGATACGCAGTATTTT. It translates to CASSGDSDTQYF.

Worth noting for this clone: Compared with germline, one end of the junction differs, possibly owing to a read error. V gene TRBV29-1 combines with J gene TRBJ1-2, with D perhaps matching TRBD1 (6 bases). Looked up from germline, CDR1 is SQVTM and CDR2 is ANQGSEA. There are 11 residues in the CDR3. The CDR3 sequence: CSVGDTGGSAF. DNA for the CDR3: TGCAGCGTGGGGGACACGGGCGGCTCTGCCTTC.

This clone was detected only a few times. The rearrangement links TRBV6-1 to TRBJ1-1, with D perhaps matching TRBD1 (6 bases). Germline V gene data show CDR1 as MNHNS and CDR2 as SASEGT. V was trimmed by 2 bases and J by 3 bases, leaving 7 bases between them. This CDR3 region has 13 residues. CDR3 nucleotide sequence: TGTGCCAGCAGTGAAAGGGGGGACACTGAAGCTTTCTTT. Residues: CASSERGDTEAFF.

The chain links TRBV4-1 to TRBJ2-2; 8 bases agree with TRBD2. The CDR3 consists of 18 residues. The junction had 10 bases not matched to a gene; V was cut back by 1 base and J by 3 bases. The germline gives CDR1 MGHRA, CDR2 YSYEKL. The CDR3 is CASSQGIALAGHTGELFF. The CDR3 nucleotides read TGCGCCAGCAGCCAAGGTATAGCCTTAGCGGGACACACCGGGGAGCTGTTTTTT.

The chain links TRBV6-1 to TRBJ2-3; D possibly matches TRBD1 or TRBD2 (5 bases each). The ends were cut back, 1 base at V and 8 bases at J, with 19 bases in the middle. Per germline, CDR1 MNHNS and CDR2 SASEGT. CDR3 size: 16 residues. The CDR3 sequence is CASSEVWAGRGTTQYF. In nucleotides, the CDR3 is TGTGCCAGCAGTGAAGTCTGGGCAGGGCGAGGGACTACGCAGTATTTT.

V gene TRBV25-1 combines with J gene TRBJ1-1, with 7 bases lining up with TRBD1. The V gene end was trimmed by 6 bases and the J gene end by 0 bases; junction bases not matched to a gene: 4. The CDR3 spans 14 residues. Germline V gives CDR1 MGHDK, CDR2 SYGVNS. The CDR3 is CASRQTGLNTEAFF. The CDR3 DNA follows: TGTGCCAGCAGACAGACAGGGCTGAACACTGAAGCTTTCTTT.

The chain recombines TRBV6-1 with TRBJ2-7, with TRBD2 matching 10 bases. The junction had 3 bases not matched to a gene; V was cut back by 8 bases and J by 2 bases. CDR1 is MNHNS, CDR2 SASEGT, per germline. This CDR3 is built from 13 residues. The CDR3 sequence is CASVAGGAYEQYF. CDR3 DNA sequence: TGTGCCAGCGTAGCGGGGGGTGCCTACGAGCAGTACTTC.

The CDR3 nucleotides are TGTGCCAGCAGCTCCGGACAGGGGAGGCTAGCTTTCTTT. Translated: CASSSGQGRLAFF. The rearrangement links TRBV11-2 to TRBJ1-1; 9 bases are shared with TRBD1. CDR3 length equals 13 residues. Germline CDR1 SGHAT, CDR2 FQNNGV. J was trimmed by 10 bases and V by 4 bases; bases with no gene match: 7.

This chain joins TRBV28 and TRBJ2-3; a possible D gene is TRBD2 (5 bases). In germline, CDR1 is MDHEN, CDR2 SYDVKM. Deletions cut 2 bases from V and 7 bases from J, with 13 bases between. The CDR3 sequence is 14 residues long. This CDR3 is CASSLSAGINTQYF. DNA of the CDR3: TGTGCCAGCAGTTTAAGTGCCGGGATAAATACGCAGTATTTT.

This chain links TRBV5-6 with TRBJ2-7; 10 bases map to TRBD2. The CDR3 is 17 residues long. CDR1 is SGHDT, CDR2 YYEEEE, per germline. The V and J ends lost 0 bases and 6 bases, in that order; junction bases with no gene match: 12. CDR3: CASSLEVLAGVSVEQYF. In DNA form, the CDR3 reads TGTGCCAGCAGCTTGGAAGTGCTAGCGGGAGTGTCGGTCGAGCAGTACTTC.

The chain carries TRBV4-1 and TRBJ2-5; tentative D call: TRBD2 (5 bases). This CDR3 contains 14 residues. Germline V CDR1 and CDR2: MGHRA, YSYEKL. V was clipped by 0 bases and J by 4 bases, with 9 bases between them. The chain's CDR3 is CASSQEGVGETQYF. In DNA, the CDR3 is TGCGCCAGCAGCCAAGAGGGAGTCGGAGAGACCCAGTACTTC.